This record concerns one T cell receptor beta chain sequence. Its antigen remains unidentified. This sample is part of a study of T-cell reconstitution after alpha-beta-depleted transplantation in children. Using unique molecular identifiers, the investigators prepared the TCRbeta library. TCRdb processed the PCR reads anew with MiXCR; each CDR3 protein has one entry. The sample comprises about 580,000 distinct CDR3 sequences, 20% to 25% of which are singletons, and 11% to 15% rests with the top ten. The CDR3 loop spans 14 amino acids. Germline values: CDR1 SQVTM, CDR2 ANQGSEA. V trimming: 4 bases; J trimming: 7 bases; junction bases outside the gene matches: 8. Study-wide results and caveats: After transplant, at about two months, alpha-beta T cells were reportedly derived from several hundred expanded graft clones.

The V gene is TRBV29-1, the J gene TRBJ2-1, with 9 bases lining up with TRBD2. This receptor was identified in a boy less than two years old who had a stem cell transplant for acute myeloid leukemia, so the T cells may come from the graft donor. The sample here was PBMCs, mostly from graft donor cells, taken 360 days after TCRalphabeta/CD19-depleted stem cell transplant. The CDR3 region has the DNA TGCAGCGTTGTAGGATTAGCGGGGGTGAATGAGCAGTTCTTC. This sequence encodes CSVVGLAGVNEQFF.